This T cell receptor beta chain emerged from a study of PD-1 blockade in classical Hodgkin lymphoma. General study points: Anyone who began nivolumab under 1 year after ASCT was excluded. Factors driving the repertoire differences, possibly disease activity or prior therapy, remain undefined. Researchers reported that CD4+ TCR diversity, though not CD8+, rose significantly by C4D1. Complete responders matched newly diagnosed patients in baseline diversity.

Patients all relapsed after autologous stem cell transplantation, and there was variation in brentuximab vedotin exposure. TCRdb's copy holds only in-frame clones and misses some; the assay was immunoSEQ multiplex PCR. There are 25,000 to 35,000 clones in the sample; around three quarters occur only once, and around 3.7% lies in the top ten. The V gene lost 4 bases and the J gene lost 9 bases, with 11 bases spanning the gap. CDR3 length: 13 residues. Per germline, CDR1 SGHRS and CDR2 YFSETQ. The count of this clone is one. Its antigen is unknown. The chain links TRBV5-1 to TRBJ2-6; tentatively, D is TRBD1 or TRBD2 (5 bases each). The TCR sequence derives from a human donor with classical Hodgkin lymphoma. The sequences come from peripheral blood mononuclear cells (PBMCs), collected before the second cycle of nivolumab. The CDR3 here is CASSRGRDNVLTF. The CDR3 DNA reads as TGCGCCAGCAGCCGGGGCCGGGACAACGTCCTGACTTTC.